These 6 T cell receptor beta chains were all obtained from the same sample, sequenced in a study of blood T cells in healthy people across ages. Primed by a sample-barcoded 5' primer and a J-beta primer mix, a second PCR proceeded for about 7 to 11 cycles. MiXCR was run by TCRdb on the 5' RACE reads, yielding one entry per CDR3 protein. The repertoire consists of more than 700,000 distinct CDR3 sequences, with 46% occurring once and the leading ten covering 15% to 20%. Sequenced sample: blood. Source of these receptors: a man older than 75 in good health.

This clonotype was seen more than once but under ten times. The rearrangement joins TRBV7-2 to TRBJ2-5; D possibly matches TRBD1 or TRBD2 (5 bases each). The CDR3 consists of 14 residues. V shed 10 bases and J shed 11 bases, with 26 bases lying between them. Germline V CDR1 and CDR2: SGHTA, FQGNSA. DNA of the CDR3: TGTGCCACCACGGGACGGAACTCCTACAATGAGCAGTACTTC. It translates to CATTGRNSYNEQYF. The full variable domain, completed using reference TRBV7-2 and TRBJ2-5, is GAGVSQSPSNKVTEKGKDVELRCDPISGHTALYWYRQSLGQGLEFLIYFQGNSAPDKSGLPSDRFSAERTGGSVSTLTIQRTQQEDSAVYLCATTGRNSYNEQYFGPGTRLLVL.

This clonotype was observed once. The J gene is TRBJ2-7, the V gene TRBV18; the D gene is possibly TRBD1 (8 bases). Per the germline V gene, CDR1 is KGHSH and CDR2 is LQKENI. Trimming pared 2 bases from V and 6 bases from J, leaving 17 bases between. The CDR3 totals 15 residues. CDR3 region: CASSPYPQGEGEQYF. The CDR3, as DNA: TGTGCCAGCTCACCATATCCACAGGGGGAGGGCGAGCAGTACTTC.

The genes are TRBV7-2 and TRBJ2-5, with D perhaps TRBD1 or TRBD2 (6 bases each). Trimming left V 4 bases short and J 4 bases short, with 19 bases between. The CDR3 has 16 residues. Germline V gives CDR1 SGHTA, CDR2 FQGNSA. The CDR3 here is CASSSSRGRPTETQYF. CDR3 nucleotides: TGTGCCAGCAGCTCCTCCCGGGGGCGGCCAACAGAGACCCAGTACTTC.

This clonotype was seen just once. This may come from a read error, since a much larger clone is one base off. The chain carries TRBV27 and TRBJ2-7; the D call may be TRBD1 or TRBD2 (6 bases each). There are 18 residues in the CDR3. CDR1 is MNHEY, CDR2 SMNVEV, per germline (reference sequence). Here the CDR3 DNA reads TGTACCAGCAGTTTATCGAGATCGGCGGTCAGGGGAGGTTACGAGCAGTACTTC. It encodes CTSSLSRSAVRGGYEQYF.

The chain links TRBV5-5 to TRBJ2-5; 14 bases fit TRBD2. The end of the DNA aligns better with TRBJ2-7, so the J call may be wrong. Germline V gives CDR1 SGHKS, CDR2 YYEKEE (reference sequence). CDR3 size: 15 residues. CDR3 in amino acids: CASSTGTSGGIEQYF. In DNA form, the CDR3 reads TGTGCCAGCAGCACCGGGACTAGCGGGGGTATCGAGCAGTACTTC.

V gene TRBV20-1 combines with J gene TRBJ2-5; D might be TRBD1 or TRBD2, each matching 5 bases. This CDR3 contains 13 residues. V lost 2 bases and J lost 11, with 18 bases in between. CDR1 and CDR2 from the germline V gene are DFQATT and SNEGSKA (reference sequence). As DNA, the CDR3 is TGCAGTGCTAGACCGGGACGCCTCTGTGAGCAGTACTTC. It translates to CSARPGRLCEQYF.